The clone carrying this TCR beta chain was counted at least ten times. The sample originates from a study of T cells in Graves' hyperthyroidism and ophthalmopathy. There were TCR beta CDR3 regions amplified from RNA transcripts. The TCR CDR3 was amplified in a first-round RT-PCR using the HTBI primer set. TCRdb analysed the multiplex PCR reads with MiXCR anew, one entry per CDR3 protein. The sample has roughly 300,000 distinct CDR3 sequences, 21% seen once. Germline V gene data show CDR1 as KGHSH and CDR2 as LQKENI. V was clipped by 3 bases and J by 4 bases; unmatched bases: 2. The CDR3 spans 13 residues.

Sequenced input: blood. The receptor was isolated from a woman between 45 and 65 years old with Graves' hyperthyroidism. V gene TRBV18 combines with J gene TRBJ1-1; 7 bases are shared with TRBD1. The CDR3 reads CASSPDRATEAFF. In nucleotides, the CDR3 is TGTGCCAGCTCACCTGACAGGGCCACTGAAGCTTTCTTT.